A selection of T cell receptor beta chains follows, all from one sample in a study of metastatic and nonmetastatic thyroid tumors. With MiXCR, TCRdb reprocessed the PCR reads. The table includes tens of thousands of clones, 25% to 35% detected once. Sequencing was carried out using blood. The receptor set was obtained from a female donor with papillary thyroid cancer or a benign thyroid nodule (not recorded which). Some clones in this sample may be carry-over from other donors' samples. Both conserved end residues are part of each CDR3. The order of the fields is J gene, V gene, clone size, CDR3 protein. A row's size may be missing; if present it is once, few, many or a size class.

J: TRBJ2-5; V: TRBV20-1; size: many; CDR3: CSAPSGGETQYF
J: TRBJ2-2; V: TRBV20-1; size: many; CDR3: CSAPGTSGSKTGELFF
J: TRBJ2-7; V: TRBV11-3; size: NA; CDR3: CASSLDVAASDEQYF
J: TRBJ2-2; V: TRBV20-1; size: NA; CDR3: CSALAGVTGELFF
J: TRBJ2-7; V: TRBV6-5; size: NA; CDR3: CASSYAVQGEGEQYF
J: TRBJ1-1; V: TRBV6-2/TRBV6-3; size: NA; CDR3: CASSYNTEVVTEAFF
J: TRBJ2-7; V: TRBV6-6; size: many; CDR3: CASSSPQGRGTVFYEQYF
J: TRBJ1-4; V: TRBV9; size: many; CDR3: CASSVGTGWGEKLFF
J: TRBJ2-3; V: TRBV20-1; size: NA; CDR3: CSARPTDTQYF
J: TRBJ2-5; V: TRBV27; size: many; CDR3: CASSWVYESSGRQETQYF
J: TRBJ2-7; V: TRBV20-1; size: NA; CDR3: CSARDFIGGADYEQYF
J: TRBJ1-5; V: TRBV5-1; size: NA; CDR3: CDSSLVGWSARGPQHF
J: TRBJ2-1; V: TRBV9; size: many; CDR3: CASSPQGPGYNEQFF
J: TRBJ1-4; V: TRBV9; size: NA; CDR3: CASSVGGTGENEKLFF
J: TRBJ1-1; V: TRBV20-1; size: few; CDR3: CSARGSDREWNTEAFF
J: TRBJ1-1; V: TRBV6-1; size: NA; CDR3: CASSARDRGSEAFF
J: TRBJ1-4; V: TRBV27; size: many; CDR3: CASSFTVQPEKLFF
J: TRBJ2-3; V: TRBV7-2; size: many; CDR3: CASSGAVAPDTQYF
J: TRBJ2-2; V: TRBV5-1; size: NA; CDR3: CASTPEVYTGELFF
J: TRBJ1-3; V: TRBV9; size: NA; CDR3: CASSGKSSGNTIYF
J: TRBJ1-4; V: TRBV24-1; size: many; CDR3: CATSDPGAGEKLFF
J: TRBJ1-2; V: TRBV9; size: NA; CDR3: CASSVTDRPYGYTF
J: TRBJ2-1; V: TRBV6-1; size: NA; CDR3: CASRPSRDRVDEQFF
J: TRBJ2-3; V: TRBV4-1; size: NA; CDR3: CASSLTSQHTQYF
J: TRBJ2-7; V: TRBV28; size: many; CDR3: CASSLTKGGSDEQYF